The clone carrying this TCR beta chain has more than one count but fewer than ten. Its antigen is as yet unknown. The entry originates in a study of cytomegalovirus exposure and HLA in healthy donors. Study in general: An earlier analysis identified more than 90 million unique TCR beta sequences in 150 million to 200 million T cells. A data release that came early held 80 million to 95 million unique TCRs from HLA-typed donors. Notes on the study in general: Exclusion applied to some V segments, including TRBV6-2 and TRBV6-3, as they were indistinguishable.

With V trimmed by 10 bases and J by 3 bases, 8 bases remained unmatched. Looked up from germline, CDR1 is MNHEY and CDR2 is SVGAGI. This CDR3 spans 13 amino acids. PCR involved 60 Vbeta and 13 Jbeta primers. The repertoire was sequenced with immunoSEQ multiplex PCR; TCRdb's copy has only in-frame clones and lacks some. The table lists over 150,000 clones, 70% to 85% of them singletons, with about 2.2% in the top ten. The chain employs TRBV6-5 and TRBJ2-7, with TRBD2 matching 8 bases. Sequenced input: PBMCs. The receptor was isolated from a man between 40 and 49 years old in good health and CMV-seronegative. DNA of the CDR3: TGTGCCACAAAAACGGGGACTAGCTACGAGCAGTACTTC. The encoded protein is CATKTGTSYEQYF.